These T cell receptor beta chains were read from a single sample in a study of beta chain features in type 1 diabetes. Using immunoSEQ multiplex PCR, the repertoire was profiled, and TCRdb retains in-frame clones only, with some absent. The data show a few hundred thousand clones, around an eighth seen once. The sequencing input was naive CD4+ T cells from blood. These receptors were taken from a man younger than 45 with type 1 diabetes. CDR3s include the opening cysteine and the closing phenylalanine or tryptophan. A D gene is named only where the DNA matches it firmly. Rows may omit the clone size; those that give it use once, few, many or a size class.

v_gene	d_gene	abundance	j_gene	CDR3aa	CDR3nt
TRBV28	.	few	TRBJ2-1	CASSPGDRDGSYNEQFF	TGTGCCAGCAGCCCGGGAGACAGGGATGGCTCCTACAATGAGCAGTTCTTC
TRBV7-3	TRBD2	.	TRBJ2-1	CASSLRGSGRDNEQFF	TGTGCCAGCAGCTTAAGGGGTAGCGGGAGGGACAATGAGCAGTTCTTC
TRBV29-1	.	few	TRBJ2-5	CSVSGRPPETQYF	TGCAGCGTCTCGGGGAGGCCCCCTGAGACCCAGTACTTC
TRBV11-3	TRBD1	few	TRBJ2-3	CASSFGTGTDTQYF	TGTGCCAGCAGCTTTGGGACAGGCACAGATACGCAGTATTTT
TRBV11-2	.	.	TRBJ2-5	CASSLGRQETQYF	TGTGCCAGCAGCTTAGGCAGACAAGAGACCCAGTACTTC
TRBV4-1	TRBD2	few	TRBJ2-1	CASSQDLGLAVDYNEQFF	TGCGCCAGCAGCCAAGATCTGGGTCTAGCGGTAGACTACAATGAGCAGTTCTTC
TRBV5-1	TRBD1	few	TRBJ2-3	CASSLTGEDTQYF	TGCGCCAGCAGCTTGACAGGGGAGGATACGCAGTATTTT
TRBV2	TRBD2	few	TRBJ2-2	CASKSGSSSGELFF	TGTGCCAGTAAGAGCGGGAGTTCCTCCGGGGAGCTGTTTTTT
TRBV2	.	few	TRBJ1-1	CASSHQPGLRTEAFF	TGTGCCAGCAGTCACCAACCGGGACTACGCACTGAAGCTTTCTTT
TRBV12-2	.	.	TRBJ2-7	CASRLATPHSAGGSYEQYF	TGTGCAAGTCGCTTAGCCACACCCCACTCAGCGGGAGGGTCCTACGAGCAGTACTTC
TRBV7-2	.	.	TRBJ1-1	CASSPVNTEAFF	TGTGCCAGCAGCCCGGTGAACACTGAAGCTTTCTTT
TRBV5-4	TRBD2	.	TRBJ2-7	CASSTGLAGGNEQYF	TGTGCCAGCAGCACGGGACTAGCGGGAGGTAACGAGCAGTACTTC
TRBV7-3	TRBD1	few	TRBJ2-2	CASSLRGGAAGELFF	TGTGCCAGCAGCTTAAGAGGGGGCGCGGCCGGGGAGCTGTTTTTT
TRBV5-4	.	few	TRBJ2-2	CASSLGTATGELFF	TGTGCCAGCAGCTTGGGCACTGCCACCGGGGAGCTGTTTTTT
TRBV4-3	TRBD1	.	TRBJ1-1	CASSQEQGSEAFF	TGCGCCAGCAGCCAGGAACAGGGGTCTGAAGCTTTCTTT
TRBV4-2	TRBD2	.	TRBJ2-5	CASSQGPSGGAETQYF	TGTGCCAGCAGCCAAGGACCTAGCGGCGGAGCGGAGACCCAGTACTTC
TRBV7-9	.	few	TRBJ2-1	CASSQYSRSYNEQFF	TGTGCCAGCAGCCAATACAGTCGCTCCTACAATGAGCAGTTCTTC
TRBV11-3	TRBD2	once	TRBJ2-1	CASSATTGLAGVNEQFF	TGTGCCAGCAGCGCAACCACCGGACTAGCGGGAGTGAATGAGCAGTTCTTC
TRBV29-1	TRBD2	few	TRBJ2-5	CSGRASGTETQYF	TGCAGCGGCCGCGCTAGCGGGACTGAGACCCAGTACTTC
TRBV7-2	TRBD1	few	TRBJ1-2	CASSLATGGRGYTF	TGTGCCAGCAGCTTAGCGACAGGGGGCAGAGGCTACACCTTC
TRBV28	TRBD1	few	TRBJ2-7	CASSAPGQNYEQYF	TGTGCCAGCAGTGCGCCGGGACAGAACTACGAGCAGTACTTC
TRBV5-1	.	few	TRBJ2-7	CASSTEGYEQYF	TGCGCCAGCAGTACCGAGGGCTACGAGCAGTACTTC
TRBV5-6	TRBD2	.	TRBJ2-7	CASSLSSGRATVRVYEQYF	TGTGCCAGCAGCTTGTCCTCCGGGAGGGCCACAGTGAGAGTCTACGAGCAGTACTTC
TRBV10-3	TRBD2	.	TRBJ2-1	CAISDLAGVNEQFF	TGTGCCATCAGTGATCTAGCGGGAGTGAATGAGCAGTTCTTC
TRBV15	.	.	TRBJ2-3	CATSPGSPRTDTQYF	TGTGCCACCAGCCCGGGTTCACCCCGCACAGATACGCAGTATTTT
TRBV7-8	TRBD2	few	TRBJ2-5	CASSRSSGGWETQYF	TGTGCCAGCAGCCGTTCTAGCGGAGGGTGGGAGACCCAGTACTTC
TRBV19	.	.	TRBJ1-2	CASSMGGQLYGYTF	TGTGCCAGTAGTATGGGCGGACAGCTCTATGGCTACACCTTC
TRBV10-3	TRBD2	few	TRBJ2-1	CAISDHAGTSGTSSYNEQFF	TGTGCCATCAGTGACCACGCCGGGACTAGCGGGACTAGCTCCTACAATGAGCAGTTCTTC
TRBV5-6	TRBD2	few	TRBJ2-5	CASSWEGGQSKLETQYF	TGTGCCAGCAGCTGGGAGGGAGGTCAGTCTAAGCTGGAGACCCAGTACTTC
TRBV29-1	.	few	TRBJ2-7	CSVVDTPEQYF	TGCAGCGTCGTTGACACCCCCGAGCAGTACTTC
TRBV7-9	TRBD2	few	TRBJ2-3	CASSLDFGTSGSRDTQYF	TGTGCCAGCAGCTTAGACTTCGGGACTAGCGGGAGTCGAGATACGCAGTATTTT
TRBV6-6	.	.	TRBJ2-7	CASRGSSISEQYF	TGTGCCAGTCGAGGTAGTTCGATTAGCGAGCAGTACTTC
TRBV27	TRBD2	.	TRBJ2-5	CASRWGGREETQYF	TGTGCCAGCAGGTGGGGCGGGAGGGAAGAGACCCAGTACTTC
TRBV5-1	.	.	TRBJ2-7	CASTRGTTPYEQYF	TGCGCCAGCACAAGGGGGACAACCCCCTACGAGCAGTACTTC
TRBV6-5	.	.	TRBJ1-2	CASSYRGGYTF	TGTGCCAGCAGTTACCGGGGGGGCTACACCTTC
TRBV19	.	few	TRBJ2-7	CASSTSGGYEQYF	TGTGCCAGTAGTACCTCCGGGGGCTACGAGCAGTACTTC
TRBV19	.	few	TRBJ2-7	CASSPVSAASYEQYF	TGTGCCAGTAGTCCCGTTAGCGCGGCAAGCTACGAGCAGTACTTC
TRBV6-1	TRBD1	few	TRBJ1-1	CASRDRGYTEAFF	TGTGCCAGCAGGGACAGGGGTTACACTGAAGCTTTCTTT
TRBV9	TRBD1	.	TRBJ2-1	CASSETGDSYNEQFF	TGTGCCAGCAGCGAGACAGGGGACTCCTACAATGAGCAGTTCTTC
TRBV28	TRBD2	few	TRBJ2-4	CASSGASGRERDIQYF	TGTGCCAGCAGTGGGGCTAGCGGGAGGGAGCGGGACATTCAGTACTTC
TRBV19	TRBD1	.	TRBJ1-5	CASSILGTGSSRQPQHF	TGTGCCAGTAGTATCCTCGGGACAGGGAGCTCGAGGCAGCCCCAGCATTTT
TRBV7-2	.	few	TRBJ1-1	CASSPRGANTEAFF	TGTGCCAGCAGCCCCCGGGGAGCGAACACTGAAGCTTTCTTT
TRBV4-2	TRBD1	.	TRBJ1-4	CASSAAGTGNEKLFF	TGTGCCAGCAGTGCCGCCGGGACAGGAAATGAAAAACTGTTTTTT
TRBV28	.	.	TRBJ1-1	CASRPDLLTEAFF	TGTGCCAGCAGGCCGGACTTGCTTACTGAAGCTTTCTTT
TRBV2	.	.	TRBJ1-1	CASGELNTEAFF	TGTGCCAGCGGGGAGTTGAACACTGAAGCTTTCTTT
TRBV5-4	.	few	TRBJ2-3	CASSPTGESTDTQYF	TGTGCCAGCAGCCCGACGGGGGAGAGCACAGATACGCAGTATTTT
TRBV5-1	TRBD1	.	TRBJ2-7	CASSLGWTGSYEQYF	TGCGCCAGCAGCTTGGGTTGGACAGGGTCCTACGAGCAGTACTTC
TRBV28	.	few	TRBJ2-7	CASRRVGYYEQYF	TGTGCCAGTCGCAGGGTAGGGTATTACGAGCAGTACTTC
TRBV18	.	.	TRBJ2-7	CASSPWTVGSGNYEQYF	TGTGCCAGCTCACCTTGGACAGTCGGATCCGGCAACTACGAGCAGTACTTC
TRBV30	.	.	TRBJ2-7	CAWSAQDSLGYEQYF	TGTGCCTGGAGTGCCCAAGACAGTTTGGGGTACGAGCAGTACTTC
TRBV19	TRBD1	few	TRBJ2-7	CASRLRWTGLYEQYF	TGTGCCAGTAGACTGAGATGGACAGGCCTCTACGAGCAGTACTTC
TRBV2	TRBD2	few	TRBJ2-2	CASKRELLLGELFF	TGTGCCAGCAAGCGGGAGCTTCTTCTCGGGGAGCTGTTTTTT
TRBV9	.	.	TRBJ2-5	CASSITPQGRETQYF	TGTGCCAGCAGCATCACCCCACAGGGGAGGGAGACCCAGTACTTC
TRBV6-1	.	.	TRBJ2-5	CASMDREFGETQYF	TGTGCCAGCATGGATAGGGAGTTTGGGGAGACCCAGTACTTC